The 9 T cell receptor beta chains listed next were all sequenced from one sample in a study of CD8+CD57+ T cells in acquired aplastic anemia. The TCR beta profiling, which covered VDJ combination and CDR3 sequence, was carried out using genomic DNA as the template. TCRdb re-called the reads with MiXCR, one entry per CDR3 protein. The sample has approximately 250,000 distinct CDR3 sequences, approximately 79% seen once; the top ten hold 40% to 55%. The sequenced patients had an expansion of CD8+CD57+ cells seen by flow cytometry. The sequenced sample consisted of sorted CD4+, CD8+, or CD8+CD57+ T cells (not recorded which) from PBMCs. The receptors stem from a human donor with aplastic anemia.

The chain has TRBV7-8 and TRBJ2-1; tentatively, D is TRBD1 or TRBD2 (5 bases each). Trimming cost V 1 base and J 7 bases, with 17 bases left between them. Germline assignment: CDR1 SGHVS and CDR2 FQNEAQ. This CDR3 region has 16 residues. The DNA for the CDR3 is TGTGCCAGCAGCTTAGGAGGAGCACCCGGGACGAATGAGCAGTTCTTC. Residues: CASSLGGAPGTNEQFF.

This clonotype was counted many times. The chain recombines TRBV5-5 with TRBJ2-3; the D gene is possibly TRBD1 (6 bases). Trimming shortened V by 3 bases and J by 3 bases, and 11 bases separated the two germline ends. The germline gives CDR1 SGHKS, CDR2 YYEKEE (reference sequence). The CDR3 covers 14 residues. DNA for the CDR3: TGTGCCAGCAGCTACGACAGGAGGACAGATACGCAGTATTTT. This sequence encodes CASSYDRRTDTQYF.

Only one count was recorded for this clonotype. This rearrangement joins TRBV7-2 to TRBJ2-3; the D gene could be TRBD1 or TRBD2 (6 bases each). V was shortened by 6 bases and J by 1 base, with 11 bases between the two germline ends. CDR1 SGHTA and CDR2 FQGNSA come from the germline V gene. The CDR3 sequence is 14 residues long. DNA for the CDR3: TGTGCCAGCAGTCCCGGGGGCGGCACAGATACGCAGTATTTT. This translates into CASSPGGGTDTQYF.

On this clonotype itself: Mismatch with germline at one junction end may stem from a read error. The chain joins TRBV11-3 to TRBJ2-3; D not certain. The CDR3 covers 11 residues. Germline loops: CDR1 SGHNT, CDR2 YENEEA. The CDR3 sequence is CASSLAHTEYF. CDR3 DNA sequence: TGTGCCAGCAGCTTAGCACATACGGAGTATTTT.

This chain joins TRBV20-1 and TRBJ2-1, with D possibly matching TRBD2 (6 bases). The J call may be wrong; the DNA end is better matched by TRBJ2-5. This CDR3 contains 13 residues. Germline V CDR1 and CDR2: DFQATT, SNEGSKA (reference sequence). CDR3 region: CSARVAGKETQYF. The DNA for the CDR3 is TGCAGTGCTAGAGTTGCGGGGAAAGAGACCCAGTACTTC.

A word on this clonotype: No conserved phenylalanine or tryptophan is present at the end of the CDR3, so a read error is the likely explanation. The chain has TRBV7-9 and TRBJ2-3; no clear D gene. The CDR3 is 12 amino acids. Trimming took 5 bases from V and 8 from J, leaving 11 bases between them. Germline lookup yields CDR1 SEHNR and CDR2 FQNEAQ (reference sequence). The DNA of the CDR3 is TGTGCCAGCAGCGTCGGTGCAACTACGCAGTATTGT. Amino acid sequence: CASSVGATTQYC.

Regarding this clonotype: In this CDR3 the conserved last residue, phenylalanine or tryptophan, is missing, so a read error is likely. Because the CDR3's place on the DNA is in doubt, the DNA is left out and the CDR3 is given as listed by TCRdb. The rearrangement links TRBV7-9 to TRBJ2-3; TRBD1, as called in the table, went unchecked against the DNA. Both ends counted, the CDR3 spans 13 residues. Germline V CDR1 and CDR2: SEHNR, FQNEAQ (reference sequence). The CDR3 protein is CASSHGTGDTTYI.

This clonotype was picked up one time. J is TRBJ1-5 and V is TRBV5-4; D is unresolved. This CDR3 comprises 15 residues. The germline CDR1 and CDR2 sequences are SGHNT and YYREEE (reference sequence). V was clipped by 8 bases and J by 3 bases, with 18 bases between them. This CDR3 reads CASSIWAGYNQPQHF. CDR3 nucleotide sequence: TGTGCCAGTAGCATTTGGGCGGGGTACAATCAGCCCCAGCATTTT.

Of note for this clonotype: At one boundary the junction diverges from the germline segment, which might be a read error. This chain joins TRBV15 and TRBJ2-1; 8 nucleotides line up with TRBD2. From germline, CDR1 is LNHNV and CDR2 YYDKDF (reference sequence). This CDR3 comprises 16 residues. The CDR3 DNA is TGTGCCAGCAGCAGTGATAGACGCGGGGGGAGCGAGCAGCTGTTCTTC. This translates into CASSSDRRGGSEQLFF.